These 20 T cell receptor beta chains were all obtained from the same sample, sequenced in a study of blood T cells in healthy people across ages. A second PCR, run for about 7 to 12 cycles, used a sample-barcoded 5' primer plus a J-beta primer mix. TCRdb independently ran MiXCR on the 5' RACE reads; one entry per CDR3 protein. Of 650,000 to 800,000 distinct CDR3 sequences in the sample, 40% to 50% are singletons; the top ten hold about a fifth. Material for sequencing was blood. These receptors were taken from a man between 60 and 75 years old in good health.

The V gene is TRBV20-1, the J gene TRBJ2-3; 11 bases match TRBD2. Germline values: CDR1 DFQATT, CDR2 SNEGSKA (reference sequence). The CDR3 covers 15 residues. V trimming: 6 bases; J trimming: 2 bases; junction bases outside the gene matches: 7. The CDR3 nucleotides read TGCAGTGCGATGCCTAGCGGGGGGAACACAGATACGCAGTATTTT. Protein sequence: CSAMPSGGNTDTQYF.

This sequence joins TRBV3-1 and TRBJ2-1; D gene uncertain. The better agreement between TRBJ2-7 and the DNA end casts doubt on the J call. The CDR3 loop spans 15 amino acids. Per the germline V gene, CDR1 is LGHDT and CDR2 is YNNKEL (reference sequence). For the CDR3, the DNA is TGTGCCAGCAGTCCAGACATCAGCTCCTACAATGAGCAGTACTTC. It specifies CASSPDISSYNEQYF.

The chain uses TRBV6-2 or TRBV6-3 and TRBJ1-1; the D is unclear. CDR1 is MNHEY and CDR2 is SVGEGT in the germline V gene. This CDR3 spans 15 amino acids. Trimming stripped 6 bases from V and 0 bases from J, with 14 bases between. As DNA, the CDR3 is TGTGCCAGCAGCCAGATGGTCAGGTTGAACACTGAAGCTTTCTTT. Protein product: CASSQMVRLNTEAFF.

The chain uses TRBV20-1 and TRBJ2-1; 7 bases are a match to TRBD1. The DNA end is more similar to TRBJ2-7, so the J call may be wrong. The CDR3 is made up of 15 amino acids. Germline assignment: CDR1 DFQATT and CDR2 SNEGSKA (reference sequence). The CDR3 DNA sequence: TGCAGTGCTAGAGATGGAGGACAGGCCTACAATGAGCAGTACTTC. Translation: CSARDGGQAYNEQYF.

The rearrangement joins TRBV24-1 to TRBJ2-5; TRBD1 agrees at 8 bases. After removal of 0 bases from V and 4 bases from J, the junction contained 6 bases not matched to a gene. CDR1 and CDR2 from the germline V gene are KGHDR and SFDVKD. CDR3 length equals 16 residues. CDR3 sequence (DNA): TGTGCCACCAGTGATTTGGGGACAGGCAGTGGAGAGACCCAGTACTTC. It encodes CATSDLGTGSGETQYF.

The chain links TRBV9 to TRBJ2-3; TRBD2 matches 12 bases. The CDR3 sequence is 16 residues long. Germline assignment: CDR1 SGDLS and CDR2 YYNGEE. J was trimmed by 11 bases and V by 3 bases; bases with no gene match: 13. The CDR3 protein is CASSATGTSGSLGQYF. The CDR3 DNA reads TGTGCCAGCAGCGCCACCGGGACTAGCGGGTCCCTCGGGCAGTATTTT.

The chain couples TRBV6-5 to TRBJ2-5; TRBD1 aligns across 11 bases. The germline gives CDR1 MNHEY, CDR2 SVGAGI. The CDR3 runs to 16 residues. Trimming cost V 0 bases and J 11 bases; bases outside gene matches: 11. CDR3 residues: CASSYSWTGGSGEQYF. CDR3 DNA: TGTGCCAGCAGTTACTCCTGGACAGGGGGCTCAGGGGAGCAGTACTTC.

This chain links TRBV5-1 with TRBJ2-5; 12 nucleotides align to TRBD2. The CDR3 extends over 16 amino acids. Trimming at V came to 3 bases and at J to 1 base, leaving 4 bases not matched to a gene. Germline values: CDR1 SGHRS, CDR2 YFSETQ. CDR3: CASSSLLAGGQETQYF. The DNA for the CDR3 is TGCGCCAGCAGCTCCCTACTAGCGGGGGGCCAAGAGACCCAGTACTTC.

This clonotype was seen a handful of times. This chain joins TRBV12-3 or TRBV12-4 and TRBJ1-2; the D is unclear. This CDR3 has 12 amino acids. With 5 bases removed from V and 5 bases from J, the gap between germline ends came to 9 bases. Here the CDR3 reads CASSPGVYGYTF. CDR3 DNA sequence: TGTGCCAGCAGTCCGGGAGTTTATGGCTACACCTTC.

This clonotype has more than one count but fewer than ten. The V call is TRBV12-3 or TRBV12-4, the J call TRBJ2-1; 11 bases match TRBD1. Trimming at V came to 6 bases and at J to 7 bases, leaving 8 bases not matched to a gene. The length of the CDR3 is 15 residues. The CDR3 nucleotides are TGTGCCAGCAGCCGGGGACAGGGGGGAAGGAATGAGCAGTTCTTC. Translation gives CASSRGQGGRNEQFF.

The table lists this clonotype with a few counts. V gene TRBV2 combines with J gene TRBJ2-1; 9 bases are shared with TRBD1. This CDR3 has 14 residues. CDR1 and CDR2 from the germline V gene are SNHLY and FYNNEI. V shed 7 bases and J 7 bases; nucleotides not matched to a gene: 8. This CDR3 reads CASTLGTGTNEQFF. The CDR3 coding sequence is TGTGCCAGCACTCTCGGGACAGGGACGAATGAGCAGTTCTTC.

The CDR3 nucleotides are TGCGCCAGCAGCTTGGCCGGACTGGACAGGAACACCGGGGAGCTGTTTTTT. Encoded protein: CASSLAGLDRNTGELFF. J is TRBJ2-2 and V is TRBV5-1; a weak D match, TRBD1 (6 bases). The CDR3 is made up of 17 amino acids. Germline values: CDR1 SGHRS, CDR2 YFSETQ. Trimming shortened V by 0 bases and J by 1 base, and 13 bases separated the two germline ends.

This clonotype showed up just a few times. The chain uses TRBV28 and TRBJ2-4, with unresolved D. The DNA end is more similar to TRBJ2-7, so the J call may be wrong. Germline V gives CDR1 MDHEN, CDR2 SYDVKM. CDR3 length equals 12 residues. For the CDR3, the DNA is TGTGCCAGCAGACAGAGTCGATACGAGCAGTACTTC. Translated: CASRQSRYEQYF.

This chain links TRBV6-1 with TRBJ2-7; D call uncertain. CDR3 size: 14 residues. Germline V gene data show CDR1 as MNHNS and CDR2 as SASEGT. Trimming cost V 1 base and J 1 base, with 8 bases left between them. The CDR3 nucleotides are TGTGCCAGCAGTGAAGGGAATCTTTCCTACGAGCAGTACTTC. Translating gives CASSEGNLSYEQYF.

The CDR3 coding sequence is TGCGCCAGCAGACCAGGGACACGGGATTACGAGCAGTACTTC. Translating it yields CASRPGTRDYEQYF. The chain joins TRBV5-1 to TRBJ2-7; D possibly corresponds to TRBD1 (6 bases). With 5 bases removed from V and 4 bases from J, the gap between germline ends came to 16 bases. The germline gives CDR1 SGHRS, CDR2 YFSETQ. The CDR3 is made up of 14 amino acids.

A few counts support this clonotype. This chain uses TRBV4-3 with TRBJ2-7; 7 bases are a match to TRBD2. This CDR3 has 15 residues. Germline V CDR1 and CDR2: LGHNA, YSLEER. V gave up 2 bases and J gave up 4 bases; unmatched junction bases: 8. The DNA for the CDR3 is TGCGCCAGCAGCCAAAGTTCTAGCGGTGCTTACGAGCAGTACTTC. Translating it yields CASSQSSSGAYEQYF.

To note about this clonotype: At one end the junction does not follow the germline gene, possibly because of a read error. The CDR3: CSARGVTTGELFF. In DNA form, the CDR3 reads TGCAGTGCAAGAGGGGTAACCACCGGGGAGCTGTTTTTT. J is TRBJ2-2 and V is TRBV20-1; D may match TRBD1 or TRBD2 (5 bases each). The CDR3 contains 13 residues. In germline, CDR1 is DFQATT, CDR2 SNEGSKA (reference sequence).

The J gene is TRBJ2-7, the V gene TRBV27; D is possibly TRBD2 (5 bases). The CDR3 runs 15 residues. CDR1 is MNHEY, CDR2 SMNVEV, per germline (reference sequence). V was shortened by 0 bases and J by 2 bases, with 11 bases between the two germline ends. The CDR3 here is CASSLSAPRAYEQYF. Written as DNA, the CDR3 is TGTGCCAGCAGTTTATCCGCCCCGAGGGCCTACGAGCAGTACTTC.

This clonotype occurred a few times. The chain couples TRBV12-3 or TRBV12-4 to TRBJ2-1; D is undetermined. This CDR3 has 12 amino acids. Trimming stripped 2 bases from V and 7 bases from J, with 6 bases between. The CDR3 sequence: CASSLRENEQFF. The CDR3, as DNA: TGTGCCAGCAGTTTAAGGGAAAATGAGCAGTTCTTC.

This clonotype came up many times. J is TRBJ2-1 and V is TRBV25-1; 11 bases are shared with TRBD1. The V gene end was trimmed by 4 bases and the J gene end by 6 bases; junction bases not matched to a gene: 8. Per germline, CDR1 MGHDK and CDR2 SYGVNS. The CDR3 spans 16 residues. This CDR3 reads CASSGIPGQGGNEQFF. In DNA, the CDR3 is TGTGCCAGCAGTGGGATTCCGGGACAGGGGGGCAATGAGCAGTTCTTC.